The 16 T cell receptor beta chains below all came from one sample that was sequenced in a study of T cell repertoires in ileal Crohn's disease. Libraries were prepared by immunoSEQ multiplex PCR; TCRdb keeps only in-frame clonotypes and omits some of them. The sample consists of 12,000 or so clones, approximately 85% of them appearing once. Documented time point: neoterminal ileum biopsy at postoperative endoscopy, about 6 months after surgery. Sequenced sample: ileal tissue. These receptors were obtained from an adult with Crohn's disease.

J is TRBJ2-3 and V is TRBV11-2; 10 bases align to TRBD2. The trim removed 1 base at V and 7 bases at J, leaving 5 bases unmatched. The CDR3 runs 15 residues. Germline V gene sequence: CDR1 SGHAT, CDR2 FQNNGV. The CDR3 nucleotides are TGTGCCAGCAGCTTAGCTCTAGCGGGGGTTCATACGCAGTATTTT. This translates into CASSLALAGVHTQYF. Complete variable domain (other parts from reference TRBV11-2 and TRBJ2-3): EAGVAQSPRYKIIEKRQSVAFWCNPISGHATLYWYQQILGQGPKLLIQFQNNGVVDDSQLPKDRFSAERLKGVDSTLKIQPAKLEDSAVYLCASSLALAGVHTQYFGPGTRLTVL.

The chain joins TRBV5-6 to TRBJ1-4; D call uncertain. This CDR3 is 12 amino acids long. V lost 2 bases, J lost 5 bases, and 4 bases lay in between. Germline V gene lookup returns CDR1 SGHDT and CDR2 YYEEEE. The CDR3 region has the DNA TGTGCCAGCAGCTTACAGAATGAAAAACTGTTTTTT. Protein: CASSLQNEKLFF. Drawing the rest from reference TRBV5-6 and TRBJ1-4, the complete variable domain is DAGVTQSPTHLIKTRGQQVTLRCSPKSGHDTVSWYQQALGQGPQFIFQYYEEEERQRGNFPDRFSGHQFPNYSSELNVNALLLGDSALYLCASSLQNEKLFFGSGTQLSVL.

This chain uses TRBV5-1 with TRBJ1-4; maybe TRBD1 (6 bases). The V gene lost 5 bases and the J gene lost 3 bases, with 23 bases spanning the gap. Per germline, CDR1 SGHRS and CDR2 YFSETQ. The CDR3 length is 18 residues. The chain's CDR3 is CASSAGAGAKAANEKLFF. The CDR3 DNA reads as TGCGCCAGCAGTGCGGGCGCAGGGGCGAAGGCGGCTAATGAAAAACTGTTTTTT.

Only one count was recorded for this clone. The J gene is TRBJ1-6, the V gene TRBV5-6; TRBD1 might be the D (6 bases). Germline CDR1 SGHDT, CDR2 YYEEEE. This CDR3 is 15 amino acids long. Trimming removed 5 bases at V and 8 bases at J, with 17 bases between. In DNA form, the CDR3 reads TGTGCCAGCAGAAGATGGGGGACACCGTATTCACCCCTCCACTTT. It translates to CASRRWGTPYSPLHF.

The CDR3 loop reads CASSLSGGEQYF. The CDR3 coding sequence is TGCGCCAGCAGCTTGTCAGGGGGCGAGCAGTACTTC. The chain has TRBV5-1 and TRBJ2-5, with 7 bases fitting TRBD1. The DNA matches TRBJ2-7 better at its end, which makes the J call doubtful. Per the germline V gene, CDR1 is SGHRS and CDR2 is YFSETQ. The CDR3 has 12 residues.

The chain carries TRBV21-1 and TRBJ1-4; TRBD1 is taken as the D call from the table, unchecked against the DNA. TRBV21-1 is classified as a pseudogene. The CDR3 sequence is 16 residues long. CDR3 residues: CASRNIKGAEDEKLFF. The CDR3 region has the DNA TGTGCCAGCAGGAATATAAAGGGGGCTGAGGATGAAAAACTGTTTTTT.

V gene TRBV27 combines with J gene TRBJ2-1; D may be TRBD2 (6 bases). Between the trimmed V and J ends, which lost 5 bases and 8 bases, there was a span of 16 bases. The CDR3 length is 14 residues. Germline CDR1 reads MNHEY; CDR2 reads SMNVEV (reference sequence). The CDR3: CASSPRTIGDEQFF. CDR3 DNA: TGTGCCAGCAGTCCGCGGACTATTGGTGATGAGCAGTTCTTC.

The chain employs TRBV5-1 and TRBJ2-7; TRBD1 matches at 7 bases. V trimming: 5 bases; J trimming: 6 bases; junction bases outside the gene matches: 5. Germline V CDR1 and CDR2: SGHRS, YFSETQ. The CDR3 spans 12 residues. CDR3 bases: TGCGCCAGCAGAAGAGGGGGCGTCGAGCAGTACTTC. Protein sequence: CASRRGGVEQYF.

This chain joins TRBV6-5 and TRBJ2-2; TRBD1 matches 9 bases. CDR3 size: 14 residues. The V segment lost 6 bases and the J segment 7 bases; nucleotides outside the gene matches: 6. Germline V lookup: CDR1 MNHEY, CDR2 SVGAGI. In DNA form, the CDR3 reads TGTGCCAGCAGACCTACAGGGGGCAGCGGGGAGCTGTTTTTT. The encoded protein is CASRPTGGSGELFF.

The chain has TRBV7-6 and TRBJ2-2; the match to TRBD1 covers 7 bases. Germline assignment: CDR1 SGHVS and CDR2 FNYEAQ. V shed 0 bases and J 3 bases; nucleotides not matched to a gene: 7. The CDR3 loop spans 17 amino acids. The CDR3 loop is CASSLAPTGQDTGELFF. The DNA of the CDR3 is TGTGCCAGCAGCTTAGCCCCAACTGGACAGGACACCGGGGAGCTGTTTTTT.

The V and J genes are TRBV27 and TRBJ1-1, with D perhaps TRBD1 (5 bases). Germline loops: CDR1 MNHEY, CDR2 SMNVEV (reference sequence). The CDR3 has 15 amino acids. The germline V and J ends were trimmed by 6 bases and 1 base, with 15 bases remaining between them. The chain's CDR3 is CASRWRGGWNTEAFF. The CDR3 nucleotides read TGTGCCAGCAGATGGAGGGGCGGGTGGAACACTGAAGCTTTCTTT.

The V call is TRBV10-2, the J call TRBJ2-1; 13 bases align to TRBD2. J lost 1 base, V lost 1 base, and 7 bases had no gene match. CDR3 length: 19 amino acids. Germline lookup yields CDR1 WSHSY and CDR2 SAAADI. The CDR3 loop is CASSEYRLAGGRSYNEQFF. The CDR3, as DNA: TGCGCCAGCAGTGAGTACAGACTAGCGGGAGGTAGGTCCTACAATGAGCAGTTCTTC.

The chain combines TRBV7-8 with TRBJ2-5; D might be TRBD1 (5 bases). Germline V gene sequence: CDR1 SGHVS, CDR2 FQNEAQ. Between the trimmed V and J ends, which lost 5 bases and 0 bases, there was a span of 10 bases. The CDR3 loop spans 14 amino acids. DNA for the CDR3: TGTGCCAGCAGCCCCTTAGGGGACCAAGAGACCCAGTACTTC. Encoded protein: CASSPLGDQETQYF. Filled out from reference TRBV7-8 and TRBJ2-5, the complete variable domain reads GAGVSQSPRYKVAKRGQDVALRCDPISGHVSLFWYQQALGQGPEFLTYFQNEAQLDKSGLPSDRFFAERPEGSVSTLKIQRTQQEDSAVYLCASSPLGDQETQYFGPGTRLLVL.

For this clone: Within the sample, other DNA sequences also encode this same CDR3. This rearrangement joins TRBV7-9 to TRBJ1-1, with 7 bases aligning to TRBD1. This CDR3 comprises 13 residues. Trimming cost V 2 bases and J 3 bases; bases outside gene matches: 0. Germline CDR1 is SEHNR and CDR2 is FQNEAQ (reference sequence). The CDR3 loop reads CASSLTGDTEAFF. CDR3 in DNA: TGTGCCAGCAGCTTAACAGGGGACACTGAAGCTTTCTTT.

The chain employs TRBV27 and TRBJ2-5; no firm D call. Matching the DNA end better, TRBJ2-7 makes the J call doubtful. Germline V lookup: CDR1 MNHEY, CDR2 SMNVEV (reference sequence). The CDR3 extends over 11 amino acids. CDR3 loop: CASSSHYEQYF. DNA of the CDR3: TGTGCCAGCAGTTCTCACTACGAGCAGTACTTC.

The chain combines TRBV2 with TRBJ1-3, with a tentative D call TRBD1 (5 bases). CDR1 is SNHLY, CDR2 FYNNEI, per germline. The V end lost 4 bases, the J end lost 0 bases, and 16 bases lay between the germline ends. The CDR3 is made up of 17 amino acids. CDR3 region: CASSGFRGASSGNTIYF. DNA for the CDR3: TGTGCCAGCAGTGGGTTTCGTGGGGCCAGCTCTGGAAACACCATATATTTT.